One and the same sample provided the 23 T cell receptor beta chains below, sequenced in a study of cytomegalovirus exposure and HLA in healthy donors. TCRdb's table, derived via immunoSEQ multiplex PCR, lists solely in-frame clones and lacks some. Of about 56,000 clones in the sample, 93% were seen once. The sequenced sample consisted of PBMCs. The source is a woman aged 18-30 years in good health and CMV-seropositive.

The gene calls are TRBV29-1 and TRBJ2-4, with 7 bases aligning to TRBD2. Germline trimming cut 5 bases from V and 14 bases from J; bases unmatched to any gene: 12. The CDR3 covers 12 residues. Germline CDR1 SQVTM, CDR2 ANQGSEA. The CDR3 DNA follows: TGCAGCGTTAACGGGGGGACCCCCATCGAGTACTTC. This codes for CSVNGGTPIEYF.

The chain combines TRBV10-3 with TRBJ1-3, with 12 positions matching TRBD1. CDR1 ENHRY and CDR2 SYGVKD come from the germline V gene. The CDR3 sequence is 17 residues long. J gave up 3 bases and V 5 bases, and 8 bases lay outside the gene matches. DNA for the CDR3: TGTGCCATCAGTCGCACCGGGACAGGGGGCGTTGGAAACACCATATATTTT. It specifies CAISRTGTGGVGNTIYF.

In DNA, the CDR3 is TGTGCCAGCAGTTACCCAGAACAGGATTACTATGGCTACACCTTC. Amino acid sequence: CASSYPEQDYYGYTF. V usage is TRBV6-7 and J usage is TRBJ1-2; D may be TRBD1 (5 bases). TRBV6-7 is flagged as an ORF with uncertain function. This CDR3 has 15 amino acids. The V end lost 2 bases, the J end lost 3 bases, and 13 bases lay between the germline ends.

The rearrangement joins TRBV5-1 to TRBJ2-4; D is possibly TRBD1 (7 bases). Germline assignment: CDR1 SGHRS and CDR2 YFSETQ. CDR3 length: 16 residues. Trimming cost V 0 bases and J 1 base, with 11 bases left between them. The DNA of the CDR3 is TGCGCCAGCAGCTTGGGGTCAGGGGGGGCCAAAAACATTCAGTACTTC. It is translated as CASSLGSGGAKNIQYF.

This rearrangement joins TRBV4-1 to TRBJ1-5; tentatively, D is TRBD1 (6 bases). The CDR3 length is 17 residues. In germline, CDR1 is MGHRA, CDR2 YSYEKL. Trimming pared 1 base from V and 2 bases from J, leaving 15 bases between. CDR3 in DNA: TGCGCCAGCAGCCAAGGCCCAGACAAGGGGGGCAATCAGCCCCAGCATTTT. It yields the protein CASSQGPDKGGNQPQHF.

The CDR3 reads CASSSLGQGADEQYF. For the CDR3, the DNA is TGTGCCAGCAGCTCGCTCGGACAGGGGGCCGACGAGCAGTACTTC. This chain joins TRBV7-6 and TRBJ2-7; the match to TRBD1 covers 11 bases. CDR1 and CDR2 (germline): SGHVS, FNYEAQ. This CDR3 spans 15 amino acids. V lost 4 bases, J lost 5 bases, and 7 bases stayed unmatched.

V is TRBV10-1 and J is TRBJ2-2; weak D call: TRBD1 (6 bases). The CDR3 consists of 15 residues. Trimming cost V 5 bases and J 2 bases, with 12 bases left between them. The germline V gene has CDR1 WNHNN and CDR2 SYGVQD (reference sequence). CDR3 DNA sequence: TGCGCCAGCAGTCCCGGGACACGAAACACCGGGGAGCTGTTTTTT. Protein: CASSPGTRNTGELFF.

The CDR3 DNA sequence: TGCGCCAGCAGCTTGGCTGGGGACAGGGTGTTATCGGCCAAAAACATTCAGTACTTC. Translation: CASSLAGDRVLSAKNIQYF. The gene calls are TRBV5-1 and TRBJ2-4; TRBD1 matches at 9 bases. The V and J ends lost 0 bases and 1 base, in that order; junction bases with no gene match: 11. Looked up from germline, CDR1 is SGHRS and CDR2 is YFSETQ. The CDR3 length is 19 residues.

This CDR3 is CASSSQDRFQVTFF. CDR3 nucleotide sequence: TGTGCCAGCAGCTCTCAAGACAGGTTCCAAGTTACTTTCTTT. This chain connects TRBV5-8 to TRBJ1-1; TRBD1 is a possible D gene (6 bases). Trimming took off 3 bases at V and 12 bases at J, with 21 bases between the two ends. The CDR3 covers 14 residues. Looked up from germline, CDR1 is SGHTS and CDR2 is YDEGEE.

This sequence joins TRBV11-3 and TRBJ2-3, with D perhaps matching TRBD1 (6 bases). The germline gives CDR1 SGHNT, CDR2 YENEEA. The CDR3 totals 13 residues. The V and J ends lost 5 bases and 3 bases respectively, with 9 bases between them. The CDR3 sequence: CASSLDSTDTQYF. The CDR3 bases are TGTGCCAGCAGCCTGGACAGTACAGATACGCAGTATTTT.

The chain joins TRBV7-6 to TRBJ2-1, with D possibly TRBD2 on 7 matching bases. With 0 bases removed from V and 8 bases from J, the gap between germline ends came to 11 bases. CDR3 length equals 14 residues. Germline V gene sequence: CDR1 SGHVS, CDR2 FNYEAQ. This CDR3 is CASSLAGGPYEQFF. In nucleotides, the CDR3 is TGTGCCAGCAGCTTAGCCGGGGGGCCGTATGAGCAGTTCTTC. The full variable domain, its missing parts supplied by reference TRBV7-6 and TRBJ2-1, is GAGVSQSPRYKVTKRGQDVALRCDPISGHVSLYWYRQALGQGPEFLTYFNYEAQQDKSGLPNDRFSAERPEGSISTLTIQRTEQRDSAMYRCASSLAGGPYEQFFGPGTRLTVL.

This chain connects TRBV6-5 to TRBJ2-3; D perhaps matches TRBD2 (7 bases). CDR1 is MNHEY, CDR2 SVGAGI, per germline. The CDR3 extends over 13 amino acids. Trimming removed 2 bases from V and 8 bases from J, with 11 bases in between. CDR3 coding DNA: TGTGCCAGCAGTTACGGGGGGGCCGGTACGCAGTATTTT. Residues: CASSYGGAGTQYF.

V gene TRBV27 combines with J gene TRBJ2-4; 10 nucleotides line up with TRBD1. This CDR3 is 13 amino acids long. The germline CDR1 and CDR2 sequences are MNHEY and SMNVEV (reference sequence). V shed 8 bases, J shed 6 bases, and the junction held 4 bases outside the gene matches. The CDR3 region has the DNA TGTGCCAGCGGGACAGGGGATGGAAACATTCAGTACTTC. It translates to CASGTGDGNIQYF.

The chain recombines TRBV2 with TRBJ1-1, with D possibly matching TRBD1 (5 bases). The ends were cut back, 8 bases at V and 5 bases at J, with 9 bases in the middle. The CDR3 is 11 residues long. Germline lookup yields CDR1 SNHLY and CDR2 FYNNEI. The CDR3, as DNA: TGTGCCAGCGGGACTGGGACTGAAGCTTTCTTT. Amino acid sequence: CASGTGTEAFF.

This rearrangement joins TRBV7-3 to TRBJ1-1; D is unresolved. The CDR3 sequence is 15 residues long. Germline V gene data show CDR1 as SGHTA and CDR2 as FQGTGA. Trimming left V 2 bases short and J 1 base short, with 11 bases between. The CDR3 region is CASSLSPGKNTEAFF. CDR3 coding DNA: TGTGCCAGCAGCTTATCCCCAGGAAAGAACACTGAAGCTTTCTTT.

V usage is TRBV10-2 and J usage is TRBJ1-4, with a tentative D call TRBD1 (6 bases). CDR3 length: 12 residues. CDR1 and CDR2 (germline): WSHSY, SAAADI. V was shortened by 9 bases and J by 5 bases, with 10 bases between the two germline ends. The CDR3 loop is CASGGQNEKLFF. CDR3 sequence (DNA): TGCGCCAGTGGGGGACAAAATGAAAAACTGTTTTTT.

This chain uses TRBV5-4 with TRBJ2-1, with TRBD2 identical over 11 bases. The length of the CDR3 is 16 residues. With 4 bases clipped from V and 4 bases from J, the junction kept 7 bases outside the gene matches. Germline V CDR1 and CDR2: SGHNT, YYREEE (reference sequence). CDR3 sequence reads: CASSQGTSGQYNEQFF. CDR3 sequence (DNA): TGTGCCAGCAGCCAAGGGACTAGCGGTCAGTACAATGAGCAGTTCTTC.

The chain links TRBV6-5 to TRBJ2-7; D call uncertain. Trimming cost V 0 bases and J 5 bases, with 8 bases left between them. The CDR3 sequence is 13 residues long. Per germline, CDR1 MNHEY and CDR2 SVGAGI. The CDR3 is CASSYSSSDEQYF. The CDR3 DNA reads TGTGCCAGCAGTTACTCGTCGTCTGACGAGCAGTACTTC.

The CDR3, as DNA: TGTGCCAGCAGTTACGGGACAGGGGCCGAGCAGTACTTC. Amino acids: CASSYGTGAEQYF. The chain joins TRBV6-5 to TRBJ2-7; 10 nucleotides agree with TRBD1. V dropped 2 bases and J dropped 6; count of bases not matched to a gene: 1. The CDR3 contains 13 residues. Germline CDR1 is MNHEY and CDR2 is SVGAGI.

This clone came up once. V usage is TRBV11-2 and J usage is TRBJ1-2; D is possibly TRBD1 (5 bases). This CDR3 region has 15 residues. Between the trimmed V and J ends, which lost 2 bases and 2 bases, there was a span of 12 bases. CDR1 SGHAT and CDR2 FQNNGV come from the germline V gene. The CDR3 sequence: CASSLNRGENYGYTF. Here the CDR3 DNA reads TGTGCCAGCAGCTTAAATCGGGGGGAGAACTATGGCTACACCTTC. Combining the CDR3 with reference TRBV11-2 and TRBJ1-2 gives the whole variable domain EAGVAQSPRYKIIEKRQSVAFWCNPISGHATLYWYQQILGQGPKLLIQFQNNGVVDDSQLPKDRFSAERLKGVDSTLKIQPAKLEDSAVYLCASSLNRGENYGYTFGSGTRLTVV.

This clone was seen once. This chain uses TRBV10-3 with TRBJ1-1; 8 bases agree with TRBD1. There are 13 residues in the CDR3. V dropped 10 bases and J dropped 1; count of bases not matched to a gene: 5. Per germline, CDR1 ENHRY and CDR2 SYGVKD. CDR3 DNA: TGTGCCAGTATGGGACAGGAGAACACTGAAGCTTTCTTT. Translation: CASMGQENTEAFF.

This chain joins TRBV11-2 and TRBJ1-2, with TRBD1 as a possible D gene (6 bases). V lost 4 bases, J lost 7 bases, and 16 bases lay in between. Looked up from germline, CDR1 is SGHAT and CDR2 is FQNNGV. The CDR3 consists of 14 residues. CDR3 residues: CASSSRGPLGGYTF. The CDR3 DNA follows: TGTGCCAGCAGCTCCAGGGGTCCCCTTGGTGGCTACACCTTC.

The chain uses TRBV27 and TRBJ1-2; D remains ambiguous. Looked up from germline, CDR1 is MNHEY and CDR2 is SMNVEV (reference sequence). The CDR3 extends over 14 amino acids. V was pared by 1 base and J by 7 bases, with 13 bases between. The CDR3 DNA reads TGTGCCAGCAGTTTATGGTCAGGTCGAAGTGGCTACACCTTC. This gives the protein CASSLWSGRSGYTF.